Each of the 11 T cell receptor beta chains below was sequenced from the same sample in a study of healthy donors' naive CD4 and CD8 T cells. Each TCR library used 500 ng of total RNA and a linear amplification protocol. In TCRdb, the reads were re-called with MiXCR into one record per CDR3 protein. The table records some 190,000 distinct CDR3 sequences, 65% to 75% of them present only once. What was sequenced was naive CD4+ and CD8+ T cells sorted from blood, pooled from several donors. These receptors were taken from a pool of human donors in good health; the sample pools cells from several healthy donors.

This chain connects TRBV29-1 to TRBJ1-3; D is possibly TRBD1 (5 bases). CDR1 is SQVTM, CDR2 ANQGSEA, per germline. With 6 bases removed from V and 0 bases from J, the gap between germline ends came to 18 bases. The CDR3 covers 16 residues. The CDR3 loop reads CSVVGPLTGSGNTIYF. As DNA, the CDR3 is TGCAGCGTCGTGGGGCCCCTAACGGGCTCTGGAAACACCATATATTTT.

CDR3 nucleotides: TGCAGCGCAGACAGGGACACTGAAGCTTTCTTT. Amino acid sequence: CSADRDTEAFF. The chain has TRBV29-1 and TRBJ1-1; 7 bases align to TRBD1. Germline V gene data show CDR1 as SQVTM and CDR2 as ANQGSEA. The CDR3 runs to 11 residues. V lost 7 bases, J lost 3 bases, and 2 bases stayed unmatched.

This CDR3 is CASSHQAGHPNEQFF. In nucleotides, the CDR3 is TGTGCCAGCAGCCACCAGGCTGGACACCCCAATGAGCAGTTCTTC. This chain links TRBV4-2 with TRBJ2-1, with TRBD1 as a possible D gene (5 bases). The V gene's germline CDR1 is LGHNA and CDR2 YNFKEQ. V lost 3 bases and J lost 6, with 15 bases in between. This CDR3 is built from 15 residues.

The chain couples TRBV27 to TRBJ1-2; D is unclear. The CDR3 loop spans 14 amino acids. Trimming removed 3 bases from V and 0 bases from J, with 8 bases in between. Germline lookup yields CDR1 MNHEY and CDR2 SMNVEV (reference sequence). The CDR3 nucleotides are TGTGCCAGCAGTTTTAAACAGTCTAACTATGGCTACACCTTC. It specifies CASSFKQSNYGYTF.

The V and J genes are TRBV29-1 and TRBJ2-7; possibly TRBD2 for D (6 bases). The V end was cut by 7 bases, the J end by 4 bases, with 11 bases between. The V gene's germline CDR1 is SQVTM and CDR2 ANQGSEA. The CDR3 loop spans 11 amino acids. The CDR3 DNA sequence: TGCAGCGGCCGGGACTCTTACGAGCAGTACTTC. It codes for CSGRDSYEQYF.

The chain links TRBV27 to TRBJ1-6; D call uncertain. V was pared by 4 bases and J by 14 bases, with 12 bases between. CDR1 MNHEY and CDR2 SMNVEV come from the germline V gene (reference sequence). CDR3 length: 12 residues. CDR3 bases: TGTGCCAGCAGTTCCCCAGGATGGGCCCTCCACTTT. Residues: CASSSPGWALHF.

CDR3 amino acids: CAWDGTGGDEQYV. The CDR3 region has the DNA TGTGCCTGGGATGGGACAGGGGGCGACGAGCAGTACGTC. The chain is built from TRBV30 and TRBJ2-7; 12 bases agree with TRBD1. Trimming took 5 bases from V and 5 from J; bases not matched to a gene: 4. Germline CDR1 is GTSNPN and CDR2 is SVGIG (reference sequence). This CDR3 region has 13 residues.

The chain uses TRBV29-1 and TRBJ2-7; the match to TRBD1 covers 10 bases. V was pared by 5 bases and J by 0 bases, with 1 base of the junction left unmatched. This CDR3 has 13 residues. Germline CDR1 is SQVTM and CDR2 is ANQGSEA. The CDR3 here is CSVWTGGSYEQYF. For the CDR3, the DNA is TGCAGCGTTTGGACAGGGGGCTCCTACGAGCAGTACTTC.

The V call is TRBV29-1, the J call TRBJ2-1, with TRBD1 identical over 9 bases. This CDR3 contains 15 residues. Trimming removed 4 bases from V and 5 bases from J; junction bases left unmatched: 9. Germline CDR1 is SQVTM and CDR2 is ANQGSEA. The CDR3 sequence: CSVVNRGPRHNEQFF. DNA of the CDR3: TGCAGCGTTGTCAACAGGGGGCCCCGCCACAATGAGCAGTTCTTC.

The gene calls are TRBV15 and TRBJ1-1; 8 nucleotides match TRBD1. The germline CDR1 and CDR2 sequences are LNHNV and YYDKDF (reference sequence). The V and J ends lost 2 bases and 5 bases, in that order; junction bases with no gene match: 7. The CDR3 runs 15 residues. In DNA form, the CDR3 reads TGTGCCACCAGCAGATCCGGACAGGGTAGAACTGAAGCTTTCTTT. Amino acids: CATSRSGQGRTEAFF.

The gene calls are TRBV19 and TRBJ2-1; a possible D gene is TRBD2 (6 bases). This CDR3 region has 15 residues. Germline CDR1 reads LNHDA; CDR2 reads SQIVND (reference sequence). V lost 3 bases, J lost 6 bases, and 15 bases lay in between. CDR3 loop: CASSMWLEGINEQFF. CDR3 nucleotides: TGTGCCAGTAGTATGTGGTTGGAGGGGATCAATGAGCAGTTCTTC.